This TCR beta chain came from a study of blood T cell repertoires in COVID-19. Study-level information: Sites in the United States, Italy and Spain provided acute and convalescent COVID-19 samples. The cDNA or gDNA used as material had been derived from T cells, B-cell-depleted T cells, or PBMCs.

V lost 0 bases, J lost 6 bases, and 12 bases lay in between. The CDR3 contains 14 residues. The germline gives CDR1 GTSNPN, CDR2 SVGIG (reference sequence). In the source study's methods: Counts of nucleated cells, estimated from reference gene primer amplification, were obtained. The method was immunoSEQ multiplex PCR; TCRdb's version includes in-frame clones alone and lacks a portion of them. The DNA gave D and trimming, while V, J and clone size come from that table. The repertoire consists of 200,000 or so clones, with approximately 82% occurring once and the leading ten covering around 2.4%. This sequence originates from a man aged 35 to 55 who had recovered from COVID-19. The chain joins TRBV30 to TRBJ1-3; D gene ambiguous. Sequenced material: peripheral blood. The CDR3 DNA reads TGTGCCTGGAGTGTAACGCAAGCCGAAAACACCATATATTTT. Amino acids: CAWSVTQAENTIYF.